This T cell receptor (beta chain) was documented in a study of T cell repertoires in cytomegalovirus infection. Whole-study context: Matching HLA type, along with CMV infection, was indicated by public TCR beta signatures.

TCRdb called the reads again in MiXCR, with one record for every CDR3 protein. The sample has 150,000 to 200,000 distinct CDR3 sequences; about an eighth are singletons. Trimming cost V 1 base and J 0 bases; bases outside gene matches: 3. Germline-derived CDR1 and CDR2 are SGHTA and FQGNSA. The CDR3 is 15 amino acids. Study-level findings and limits: CMV-specific HLA-C-restricted TCR beta clonotypes dominated the ex vivo response.

This clonotype has a count of ten or more. Antigen: not known. The source of this sequence is a human donor in good health (CMV status not recorded). Some clones in this sample may be carry-over from other donors' samples. This chain joins TRBV7-2 and TRBJ2-7; 7 bases match TRBD2. The source material was PBMCs. In DNA form, the CDR3 reads TGTGCCAGCAGCTTAGACGGGGGGAGCTCCTACGAGCAGTACTTC. It specifies CASSLDGGSSYEQYF.